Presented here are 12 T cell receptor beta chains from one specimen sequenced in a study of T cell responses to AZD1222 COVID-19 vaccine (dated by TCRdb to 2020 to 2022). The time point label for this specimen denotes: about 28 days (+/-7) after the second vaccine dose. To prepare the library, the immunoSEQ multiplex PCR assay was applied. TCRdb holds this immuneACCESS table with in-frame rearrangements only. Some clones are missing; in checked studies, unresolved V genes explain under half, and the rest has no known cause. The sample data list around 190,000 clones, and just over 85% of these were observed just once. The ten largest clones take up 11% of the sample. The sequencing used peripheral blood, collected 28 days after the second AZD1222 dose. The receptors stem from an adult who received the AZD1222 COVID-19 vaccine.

Here the CDR3 reads CSASPPGEKLFF. The CDR3 nucleotides are TGCAGTGCTAGTCCCCCGGGGGAAAAACTGTTTTTT. The chain carries TRBV20-1 and TRBJ1-4; no firm D call. This CDR3 is built from 12 residues. V was shortened by 3 bases and J by 8 bases, with 10 bases between the two germline ends. Germline V gene sequence: CDR1 DFQATT, CDR2 SNEGSKA (reference sequence).

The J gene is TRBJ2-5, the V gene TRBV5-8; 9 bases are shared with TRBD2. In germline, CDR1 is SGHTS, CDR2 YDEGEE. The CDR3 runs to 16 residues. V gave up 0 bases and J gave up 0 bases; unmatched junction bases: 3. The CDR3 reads CASSLGLAGYQETQYF. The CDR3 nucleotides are TGTGCCAGCAGCTTGGGGCTAGCGGGGTACCAAGAGACCCAGTACTTC.

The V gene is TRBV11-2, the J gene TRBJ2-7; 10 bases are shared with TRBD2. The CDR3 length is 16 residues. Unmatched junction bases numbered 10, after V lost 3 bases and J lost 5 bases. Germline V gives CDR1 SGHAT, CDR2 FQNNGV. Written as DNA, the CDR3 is TGTGCCAGCAGCTTGCTAGCGGGGGCGCTGGGTCACGAGCAGTACTTC. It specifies CASSLLAGALGHEQYF. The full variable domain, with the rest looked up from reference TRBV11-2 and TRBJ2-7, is EAGVAQSPRYKIIEKRQSVAFWCNPISGHATLYWYQQILGQGPKLLIQFQNNGVVDDSQLPKDRFSAERLKGVDSTLKIQPAKLEDSAVYLCASSLLAGALGHEQYFGPGTRLTVT.

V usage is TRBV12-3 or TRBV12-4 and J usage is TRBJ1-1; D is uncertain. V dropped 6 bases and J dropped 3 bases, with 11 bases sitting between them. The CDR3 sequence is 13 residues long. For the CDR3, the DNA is TGTGCCAGCAGACTTGGGCTCTACACTGAAGCTTTCTTT. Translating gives CASRLGLYTEAFF.

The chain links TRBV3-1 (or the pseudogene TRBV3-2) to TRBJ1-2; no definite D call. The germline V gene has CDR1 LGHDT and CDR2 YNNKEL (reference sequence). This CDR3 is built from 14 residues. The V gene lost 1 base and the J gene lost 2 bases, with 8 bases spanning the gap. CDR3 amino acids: CASSQGKWNYGYTF. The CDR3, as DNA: TGTGCCAGCAGCCAAGGAAAGTGGAACTATGGCTACACCTTC.

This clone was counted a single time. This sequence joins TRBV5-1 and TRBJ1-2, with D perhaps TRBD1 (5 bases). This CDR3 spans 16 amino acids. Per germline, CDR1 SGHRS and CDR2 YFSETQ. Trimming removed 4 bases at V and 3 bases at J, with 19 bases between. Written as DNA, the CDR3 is TGCGCCAGCAGCCCTGACGCGGGGGTACCCCACTATGGCTACACCTTC. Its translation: CASSPDAGVPHYGYTF.

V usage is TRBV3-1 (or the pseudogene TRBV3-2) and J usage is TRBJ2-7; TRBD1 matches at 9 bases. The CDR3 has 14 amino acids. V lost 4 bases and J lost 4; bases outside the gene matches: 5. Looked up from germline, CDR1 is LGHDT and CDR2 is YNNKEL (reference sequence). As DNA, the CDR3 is TGTGCCAGCAGCCTCGGACAGGGGAGATACGAGCAGTACTTC. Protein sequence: CASSLGQGRYEQYF.

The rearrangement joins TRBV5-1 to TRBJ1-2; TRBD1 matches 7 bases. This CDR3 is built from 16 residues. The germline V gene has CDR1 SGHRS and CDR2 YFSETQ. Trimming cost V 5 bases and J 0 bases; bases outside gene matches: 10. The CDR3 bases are TGCGCCAGCAGTTCCAACCGACAGGGAACTAACTATGGCTACACCTTC. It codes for CASSSNRQGTNYGYTF.

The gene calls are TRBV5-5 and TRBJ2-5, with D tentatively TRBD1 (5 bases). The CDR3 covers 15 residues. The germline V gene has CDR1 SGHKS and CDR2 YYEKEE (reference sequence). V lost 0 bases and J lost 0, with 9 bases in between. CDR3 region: CASSLGWGNQETQYF. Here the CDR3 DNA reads TGTGCCAGCAGCTTGGGGTGGGGCAACCAAGAGACCCAGTACTTC.

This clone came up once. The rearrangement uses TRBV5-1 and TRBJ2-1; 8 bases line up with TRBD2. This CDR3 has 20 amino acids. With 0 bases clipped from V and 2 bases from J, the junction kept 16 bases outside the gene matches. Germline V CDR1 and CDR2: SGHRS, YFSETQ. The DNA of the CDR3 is TGCGCCAGCAGCTTGGCGGGAGGTCAGTTAACTAGCGGAGCCTACAATGAGCAGTTCTTC. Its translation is CASSLAGGQLTSGAYNEQFF.

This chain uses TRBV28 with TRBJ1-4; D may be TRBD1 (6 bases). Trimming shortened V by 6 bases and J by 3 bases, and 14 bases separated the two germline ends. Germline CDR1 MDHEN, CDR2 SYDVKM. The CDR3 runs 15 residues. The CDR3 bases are TGTGCCAGCAGCCCACAAGGGGGGGCTAATGAAAAACTGTTTTTT. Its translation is CASSPQGGANEKLFF.

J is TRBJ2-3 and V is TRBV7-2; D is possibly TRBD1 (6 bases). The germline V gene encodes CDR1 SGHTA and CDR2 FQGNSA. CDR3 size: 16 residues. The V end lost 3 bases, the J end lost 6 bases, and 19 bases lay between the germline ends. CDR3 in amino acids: CASSFGLGTPEDTQYF. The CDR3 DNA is TGTGCCAGCAGCTTTGGGCTCGGGACACCGGAGGATACGCAGTATTTT.